This TCR beta chain was documented in a study of blood T cell repertoires in COVID-19. Germline-derived CDR1 and CDR2 are MNHEY and SVGAGI. Trimming cost V 7 bases and J 2 bases, with 12 bases left between them. The CDR3 contains 14 residues. In the original analysis: Nucleated cell number was recorded as an estimate derived from reference gene primer amplification. Clones were read by immunoSEQ multiplex PCR, and TCRdb kept only the in-frame ones, dropping some. The D gene and trimming were derived from the DNA, and the V and J assignments and clone size from that table. The sample has fewer than 300,000 clones, 65% to 85% seen once.

Input material: peripheral blood. This chain joins TRBV6-5 and TRBJ1-5; D not resolved. The TCR sequence derives from an elderly man with acute or convalescent COVID-19. The CDR3 region has the DNA TGTGCCAGCACTGTTCTCACGGGCAATCAGCCCCAGCATTTT. Its protein is CASTVLTGNQPQHF.